Sequencing of this T cell receptor (beta chain) was carried out in a study of T cell repertoires in cytomegalovirus infection. Overall study context: The public TCR beta signatures pointed to both CMV infection and matching HLA type. Notes on the study in general: Summed public TCR beta family frequency identified CMV carriers bearing the relevant HLA. Predominance within the ex vivo response was attributable to HLA-C-restricted CMV-specific TCR beta clonotypes.

This clonotype came up a few times. Its antigen remains unknown. Each CDR3 protein is one row after TCRdb ran MiXCR on the reads. The profile shows under 200,000 distinct CDR3 sequences, approximately 17% of them singletons. The CDR3 is 14 amino acids. V was shortened by 5 bases and J by 0 bases, with 11 bases between the two germline ends. In germline, CDR1 is LNHDA, CDR2 SQIVND (reference sequence). The chain combines TRBV19 with TRBJ2-7; D is undetermined. This sequence was found in a human donor in good health (CMV status not recorded). Some clones in this sample may be carry-over from other donors' samples. The material sequenced was CD8+ T cells from PBMCs. The chain's CDR3 is CASSAAASSYEQYF. The CDR3, as DNA: TGTGCCAGTAGTGCCGCAGCAAGCTCCTACGAGCAGTACTTC.